This is a list of T cell receptor beta chains from one sample in a study of blood T cells in healthy people across ages. TCRdb reanalysed the 5' RACE reads using MiXCR and keeps one entry per CDR3 protein. The data hold some 640,000 distinct CDR3 sequences, with around 31% observed a single time. The material sequenced was blood. Source of these receptors: a woman of 80 years or more in good health. CDR3s include the opening cysteine and the closing phenylalanine or tryptophan. A D gene is named only where the DNA matches it firmly. Size tells how often a clone was seen (once, few, many) or the class of an expanded clone, and some rows leave it out.

clone_size: many; d_call: -; j_call: TRBJ2-7; v_call: TRBV6-2/TRBV6-3; cdr3_nt: TGTGCCAGCTCCCGTTTTTCCTACGAGCAGTACTTC; cdr3_aa: CASSRFSYEQYF
clone_size: many; d_call: TRBD2; j_call: TRBJ2-3; v_call: TRBV11-2; cdr3_nt: TGTGCCAGCAGCCGCCGACTAGCGGGGGGGCGGGATTTTAGCACAGATACGCAGTATTTT; cdr3_aa: CASSRRLAGGRDFSTDTQYF
clone_size: many; d_call: -; j_call: TRBJ2-5; v_call: TRBV5-1; cdr3_nt: TGCGCCAGCAGCCCTGACAGGGTACGGGAGCAGTACTTC; cdr3_aa: CASSPDRVREQYF
clone_size: many; d_call: TRBD2; j_call: TRBJ2-1; v_call: TRBV24-1; cdr3_nt: TGTGCCACTGCACTAGCGGGGGGACACAATGAGCAGTTCTTC; cdr3_aa: CATALAGGHNEQFF
clone_size: few; d_call: TRBD1; j_call: TRBJ1-5; v_call: TRBV6-6; cdr3_nt: TGTGCCAGCAGTTTCCCCGGGACAGGGGATCGGCAGCCCCAGCATTTT; cdr3_aa: CASSFPGTGDRQPQHF
clone_size: few; d_call: -; j_call: TRBJ2-3; v_call: TRBV11-2; cdr3_nt: TGTGCCAGCAGCTCGGTCGGGAATAGAAGGGCAGATACGCTGTATTTT; cdr3_aa: CASSSVGNRRADTLYF
clone_size: -; d_call: -; j_call: TRBJ2-3; v_call: TRBV7-6; cdr3_nt: TGTGCCAGCAGCCTAAATCGGGGTCCGGACACAGATACGCAGTATTTT; cdr3_aa: CASSLNRGPDTDTQYF
clone_size: few; d_call: -; j_call: TRBJ1-1; v_call: TRBV11-2; cdr3_nt: TGTGCCAGCAGCTTAGCGGGCCAGGGGCAAGGTGAAGCTTTCTTT; cdr3_aa: CASSLAGQGQGEAFF
clone_size: few; d_call: -; j_call: TRBJ1-1; v_call: TRBV20-1; cdr3_nt: TGCAGTGCTAGAGGCCGCATTGACAGCGAAGCTTTCTTT; cdr3_aa: CSARGRIDSEAFF
clone_size: -; d_call: -; j_call: TRBJ1-4; v_call: TRBV20-1; cdr3_nt: TGCAGTGCCCCGAGGGGGGGGCTCAGTAATGAAAAACTGTTTTTT; cdr3_aa: CSAPRGGLSNEKLFF
clone_size: -; d_call: TRBD1; j_call: TRBJ2-7; v_call: TRBV18; cdr3_nt: TGTGCGAGCCCACCAGCGGGGACAGGGGGCTACGAGCAGTACTTC; cdr3_aa: CASPPAGTGGYEQYF
clone_size: -; d_call: TRBD1; j_call: TRBJ2-7; v_call: TRBV7-2; cdr3_nt: TGTACCAGCAGCCCCAGGGGGAGCTCCTACAATGAGCAGTACTTC; cdr3_aa: CTSSPRGSSYNEQYF
clone_size: few; d_call: -; j_call: TRBJ2-6; v_call: TRBV20-1; cdr3_nt: TGCAGTGTTAGATGGATGGCCGCCGACGTCCTGACTTTC; cdr3_aa: CSVRWMAADVLTF
clone_size: -; d_call: TRBD2; j_call: TRBJ2-1; v_call: TRBV10-3; cdr3_nt: TGTGCCACCCGGCGGGGGGACAATGAGCAGTTCTTC; cdr3_aa: CATRRGDNEQFF
clone_size: many; d_call: TRBD1; j_call: TRBJ2-4; v_call: TRBV6-6; cdr3_nt: TGTGCCAGCAGAAGTCGACAGGGGGTAGCCAAAAACATTCAGTACTTC; cdr3_aa: CASRSRQGVAKNIQYF
clone_size: -; d_call: -; j_call: TRBJ1-5; v_call: TRBV27; cdr3_nt: TGTGCCAGCAGTCGGGGGGCGCTGGGGATGTTACAGCCCCAGCATTTT; cdr3_aa: CASSRGALGMLQPQHF
clone_size: many; d_call: -; j_call: TRBJ2-5; v_call: TRBV15; cdr3_nt: TGTGCCACCAGCGCACCCGGGACGGCTAGACGAGAGACCCAGTACTTC; cdr3_aa: CATSAPGTARRETQYF
clone_size: many; d_call: -; j_call: TRBJ2-7; v_call: TRBV10-3; cdr3_nt: TGTGCCATCAGCTCACAGGGACTTCCCTACGAGCAGTACTTC; cdr3_aa: CAISSQGLPYEQYF
clone_size: many; d_call: -; j_call: TRBJ2-5; v_call: TRBV2; cdr3_nt: TGTGCCAGCAGTGAAGCGCTGACAGGTCCGCAAGAGCAGTACTTC; cdr3_aa: CASSEALTGPQEQYF
clone_size: -; d_call: TRBD1; j_call: TRBJ2-1; v_call: TRBV5-6; cdr3_nt: TGTGCCAGCAGCTTAAGGGGGCTTAGCAATGAGCAGTTCTTC; cdr3_aa: CASSLRGLSNEQFF
clone_size: -; d_call: -; j_call: TRBJ2-7; v_call: TRBV29-1; cdr3_nt: TGCAGCGTTGTCCTTGATAGCAGGGGGGACTACGAGCAGTACTTC; cdr3_aa: CSVVLDSRGDYEQYF
clone_size: once; d_call: -; j_call: TRBJ2-7; v_call: TRBV20-1; cdr3_nt: TGCAGTGCTAGGAAGGCGGAGGGGGCCCGCGAGCAGTACTTC; cdr3_aa: CSARKAEGAREQYF
clone_size: many; d_call: -; j_call: TRBJ2-3; v_call: TRBV5-1; cdr3_nt: TGCGCCAGCAGCCTTAGTGGGACCACCACAGATACGCAGTATTTT; cdr3_aa: CASSLSGTTTDTQYF
clone_size: many; d_call: -; j_call: TRBJ2-1; v_call: TRBV2; cdr3_nt: TGTGCCAGCCCCCGAGGGCCTTCCGTTGTGGATGAGCAGTTCTTC; cdr3_aa: CASPRGPSVVDEQFF
clone_size: -; d_call: -; j_call: TRBJ1-2; v_call: TRBV4-1; cdr3_nt: TGCGCCAGCAGCCAAGACATGCAGGGTGTACGGTATGGCTACACCTTC; cdr3_aa: CASSQDMQGVRYGYTF
clone_size: -; d_call: -; j_call: TRBJ2-5; v_call: TRBV29-1; cdr3_nt: TGCAGCGTTGAAGTCGGGGGTCCCAATGAGCAGTACTTC; cdr3_aa: CSVEVGGPNEQYF
clone_size: -; d_call: TRBD1; j_call: TRBJ2-1; v_call: TRBV7-7; cdr3_nt: TGTGCCAGCAGCTACACAGGGGGGAATGAGCAGTTCTTC; cdr3_aa: CASSYTGGNEQFF
clone_size: many; d_call: TRBD1; j_call: TRBJ1-1; v_call: TRBV29-1; cdr3_nt: TGCAGCGGGGCGACAGGGGCAAGGTCTGAAGCTTTCTTT; cdr3_aa: CSGATGARSEAFF
clone_size: -; d_call: TRBD2; j_call: TRBJ2-1; v_call: TRBV6-2/TRBV6-3; cdr3_nt: TGCGCCAGCAGTTCCAGCGGGAACTCCCACAATGAGCAGTTCTTC; cdr3_aa: CASSSSGNSHNEQFF
clone_size: many; d_call: TRBD1; j_call: TRBJ1-1; v_call: TRBV20-1; cdr3_nt: TGCAGTGCTAAGGGGGACAGGGGTTTGGAAGCTTTCTTT; cdr3_aa: CSAKGDRGLEAFF
clone_size: many; d_call: -; j_call: TRBJ2-3; v_call: TRBV2; cdr3_nt: TGTGCCAGCAGTGCCCGGCACAGTGGTGGTACGCAGTATTTT; cdr3_aa: CASSARHSGGTQYF